The next 29 T cell receptor beta chains were all read from a single sample in a study of cytomegalovirus exposure and HLA in healthy donors. This PCR relied on a set of 60 Vbeta primers and 13 Jbeta primers. TCRdb keeps only in-frame clones here, not all; method: immunoSEQ multiplex PCR. The sample yields around 210,000 clones, approximately 78% seen once. Sequenced material: PBMCs. The receptors come from a boy younger than 18 in good health and CMV-seronegative.

This clone was seen more than once but under ten times. The V call is TRBV6-4, the J call TRBJ2-2; 14 positions agree with TRBD2. J gave up 6 bases and V 0 bases, and 0 bases lay outside the gene matches. CDR1 is MRHNA and CDR2 is SNTAGT in the germline V gene. The CDR3 covers 16 residues. In nucleotides, the CDR3 is TGTGCCAGCAGTGACTCGACTAGCGGGGGGGCCGGGGAGCTGTTTTTT. Encoded protein: CASSDSTSGGAGELFF.

The rearrangement joins TRBV10-3 to TRBJ1-1, with TRBD1 matching 8 bases. This CDR3 has 14 amino acids. Germline CDR1 and CDR2: ENHRY and SYGVKD. Trimming removed 7 bases from V and 5 bases from J; junction bases left unmatched: 9. DNA for the CDR3: TGTGCCATCACTCCGCAGGGGGCCGGGACTGAAGCTTTCTTT. Translation: CAITPQGAGTEAFF.

The rearrangement joins TRBV5-6 to TRBJ1-2; 7 bases are a match to TRBD1. The germline V gene encodes CDR1 SGHDT and CDR2 YYEEEE. Germline trimming cut 4 bases from V and 8 bases from J; bases unmatched to any gene: 5. The CDR3 loop spans 12 amino acids. The DNA of the CDR3 is TGTGCCAGCAGCACGACAGGGTGCGGCTACACCTTC. Translating gives CASSTTGCGYTF.

The chain carries TRBV7-9 and TRBJ2-7; 7 bases match TRBD1. Trimming at V came to 2 bases and at J to 5 bases, leaving 6 bases not matched to a gene. There are 14 residues in the CDR3. The germline gives CDR1 SEHNR, CDR2 FQNEAQ (reference sequence). The CDR3 DNA reads TGTGCCAGCAGCTTACCGGGACAGAGGAACGAGCAGTACTTC. This sequence encodes CASSLPGQRNEQYF.

The chain is built from TRBV5-1 and TRBJ1-1; tentatively, D is TRBD1 (6 bases). The length of the CDR3 is 14 residues. Looked up from germline, CDR1 is SGHRS and CDR2 is YFSETQ. V lost 2 bases to trimming and J lost 1 base, with 9 bases between them. In nucleotides, the CDR3 is TGCGCCAGCAGCTTTGACAGGAGGAACACTGAAGCTTTCTTT. Translating gives CASSFDRRNTEAFF.

The chain carries TRBV11-3 and TRBJ2-5; 12 bases fit TRBD2. CDR1 is SGHNT and CDR2 is YENEEA in the germline V gene. This CDR3 is 17 amino acids long. V gave up 3 bases and J gave up 5 bases; unmatched junction bases: 10. The CDR3 region has the DNA TGTGCCAGCAGCTTTAATGGGCTAGCGGGGGGGGAGGAGACCCAGTACTTC. As protein: CASSFNGLAGGEETQYF.

The chain employs TRBV11-2 and TRBJ2-5, with TRBD1 matching over 7 bases. The junction had 9 bases not matched to a gene; V was cut back by 3 bases and J by 2 bases. Germline V lookup: CDR1 SGHAT, CDR2 FQNNGV. The length of the CDR3 is 16 residues. DNA of the CDR3: TGTGCCAGCAGCTTCCGCGTCCCGGGACAGCAAGAGACCCAGTACTTC. This codes for CASSFRVPGQQETQYF.

V usage is TRBV5-6 and J usage is TRBJ2-7; 8 nucleotides match TRBD2. The germline gives CDR1 SGHDT, CDR2 YYEEEE. This CDR3 spans 14 amino acids. V lost 4 bases and J lost 3; bases outside the gene matches: 6. The CDR3 spells CASSPGGTRYEQYF. The CDR3 region has the DNA TGTGCCAGCAGCCCGGGAGGGACACGCTACGAGCAGTACTTC.

This clone showed up just a few times. This chain uses TRBV30 with TRBJ1-5; 10 bases agree with TRBD1. With 1 base clipped from V and 1 base from J, the junction kept 7 bases outside the gene matches. The germline V gene has CDR1 GTSNPN and CDR2 SVGIG (reference sequence). CDR3 length: 17 residues. The CDR3 protein is CAWSGDRGPGSNQPQHF. As DNA, the CDR3 is TGTGCCTGGAGTGGAGACAGGGGGCCAGGCAGCAATCAGCCCCAGCATTTT.

The rearrangement uses TRBV29-1 and TRBJ2-5; 7 positions match TRBD1. Germline CDR1 SQVTM, CDR2 ANQGSEA. CDR3 length: 12 residues. Unmatched junction bases numbered 4, after V lost 7 bases and J lost 2 bases. The CDR3 protein is CSAYRGQETQYF. The CDR3, as DNA: TGCAGCGCCTACAGGGGACAAGAGACCCAGTACTTC.

The DNA for the CDR3 is TGTGCCAGCAGCTTAGTGGCGGTCCCCTACGAGCAGTACTTC. Translation gives CASSLVAVPYEQYF. The chain carries TRBV7-6 and TRBJ2-7; D not certain. This CDR3 has 14 residues. V lost 1 base, J lost 2 bases, and 9 bases lay in between. Germline CDR1 and CDR2: SGHVS and FNYEAQ.

The V call is TRBV5-8, the J call TRBJ2-1; D is perhaps TRBD2 (5 bases). CDR1 SGHTS and CDR2 YDEGEE come from the germline V gene. Trimming shortened V by 0 bases and J by 2 bases, and 12 bases separated the two germline ends. This CDR3 has 16 residues. CDR3 loop: CASSLVRGYTYNEQFF. CDR3 coding DNA: TGTGCCAGCAGCTTGGTCCGGGGATATACCTACAATGAGCAGTTCTTC.

This chain connects TRBV7-6 to TRBJ2-5, with 11 bases identical to TRBD1. With 1 base clipped from V and 5 bases from J, the junction kept 15 bases outside the gene matches. The CDR3 consists of 19 residues. Germline assignment: CDR1 SGHVS and CDR2 FNYEAQ. The CDR3 nucleotides read TGTGCCAGCAGCTTAGAAGGGGACAGGGGGATCGGGTACGGCGAGACCCAGTACTTC. Translated: CASSLEGDRGIGYGETQYF.

The gene calls are TRBV4-1 and TRBJ2-7, with D possibly matching TRBD1 (6 bases). The CDR3 totals 18 residues. The germline V and J ends were trimmed by 4 bases and 2 bases, with 24 bases remaining between them. Germline CDR1 and CDR2: MGHRA and YSYEKL. CDR3 protein: CASSRSGTWAKSTYEQYF. The CDR3 DNA is TGCGCCAGCAGCCGCTCCGGGACATGGGCCAAATCTACCTACGAGCAGTACTTC.

This sequence joins TRBV5-4 and TRBJ1-2, with 9 positions matching TRBD1. From germline, CDR1 is SGHNT and CDR2 YYREEE (reference sequence). With V trimmed by 4 bases and J by 2 bases, 6 bases remained unmatched. The CDR3 loop spans 15 amino acids. CDR3 loop: CASSPGTGINYGYTF. DNA for the CDR3: TGTGCCAGCAGCCCCGGGACAGGGATAAACTATGGCTACACCTTC.

V and J are TRBV30 and TRBJ1-1, with TRBD1 identical over 8 bases. The V and J ends lost 0 bases and 8 bases, in that order; junction bases with no gene match: 14. Looked up from germline, CDR1 is GTSNPN and CDR2 is SVGIG (reference sequence). This CDR3 spans 16 amino acids. The DNA for the CDR3 is TGTGCCTGGAGTGTATCCCCAGGTTCAGGGGGCCCGGAAGCTTTCTTT. Its protein product is CAWSVSPGSGGPEAFF.

The CDR3 here is CASISGILYNEQFF. DNA of the CDR3: TGTGCCAGCATTAGCGGCATACTTTACAATGAGCAGTTCTTC. V gene TRBV2 combines with J gene TRBJ2-1; the D gene is possibly TRBD2 (6 bases). V lost 7 bases to trimming and J lost 4 bases, with 14 bases between them. Germline values: CDR1 SNHLY, CDR2 FYNNEI. This CDR3 has 14 residues.

This sequence joins TRBV5-6 and TRBJ2-2, with D uncertain. Germline V gives CDR1 SGHDT, CDR2 YYEEEE. This CDR3 is 14 amino acids long. Trimming removed 0 bases at V and 9 bases at J, with 12 bases between. Here the CDR3 DNA reads TGTGCCAGCAGCTTGGAAGCATCGCGGTGGGAGCTGTTTTTT. Protein sequence: CASSLEASRWELFF. The whole variable domain, remainder taken from reference TRBV5-6 and TRBJ2-2, is DAGVTQSPTHLIKTRGQQVTLRCSPKSGHDTVSWYQQALGQGPQFIFQYYEEEERQRGNFPDRFSGHQFPNYSSELNVNALLLGDSALYLCASSLEASRWELFFGEGSRLTVL.

To note about this clone: Other DNA sequences in the sample encode the same CDR3. The chain couples TRBV9 to TRBJ2-7; 7 nucleotides line up with TRBD2. This CDR3 contains 13 residues. Germline V gene data show CDR1 as SGDLS and CDR2 as YYNGEE. The V and J ends lost 0 bases and 5 bases, in that order; junction bases with no gene match: 2. CDR3: CASSVGLADEQYF. CDR3 DNA sequence: TGTGCCAGCAGCGTAGGACTAGCCGACGAGCAGTACTTC. The full variable domain, completed using reference TRBV9 and TRBJ2-7, is DSGVTQTPKHLITATGQRVTLRCSPRSGDLSVYWYQQSLDQGLQFLIQYYNGEERAKGNILERFSAQQFPDLHSELNLSSLELGDSALYFCASSVGLADEQYFGPGTRLTVT.

The J gene is TRBJ1-1, the V gene TRBV19, with a tentative D call TRBD1 (5 bases). Per germline, CDR1 LNHDA and CDR2 SQIVND (reference sequence). V lost 6 bases and J 5 bases, leaving 16 bases between the germline ends. This CDR3 has 14 residues. The CDR3 coding sequence is TGTGCCAGTAGCTTTACCGGGGGGGAAACTGAAGCTTTCTTT. This translates into CASSFTGGETEAFF.

The V call is TRBV2, the J call TRBJ1-4; D is unclear. Between the trimmed V and J ends, which lost 5 bases and 7 bases, there was a span of 14 bases. The CDR3 contains 14 residues. In germline, CDR1 is SNHLY, CDR2 FYNNEI. CDR3 bases: TGTGCCAGCAGTAATGACTCCGGAGCTGAAAAACTGTTTTTT. It translates to CASSNDSGAEKLFF. Variable domain in full (rest from reference TRBV2 and TRBJ1-4): EPEVTQTPSHQVTQMGQEVILRCVPISNHLYFYWYRQILGQKVEFLVSFYNNEISEKSEIFDDQFSVERPDGSNFTLKIRSTKLEDSAMYFCASSNDSGAEKLFFGSGTQLSVL.

This clone was counted only a few times. This rearrangement joins TRBV18 to TRBJ1-5; a weak D match, TRBD1 (5 bases). Trimming pared 6 bases from V and 3 bases from J, leaving 12 bases between. The CDR3 loop spans 14 amino acids. Per germline, CDR1 KGHSH and CDR2 LQKENI. CDR3 region: CASSPLGPNQPQHF. CDR3 DNA sequence: TGTGCCAGCTCCCCTTTGGGGCCCAATCAGCCCCAGCATTTT.

The chain employs TRBV9 and TRBJ2-1; D perhaps matches TRBD2 (7 bases). V lost 1 base and J lost 5, with 22 bases in between. The CDR3 is 18 amino acids. Germline V gene data show CDR1 as SGDLS and CDR2 as YYNGEE. The CDR3: CASSVSGAWGGRDNEQFF. The CDR3 nucleotides read TGTGCCAGCAGCGTATCGGGGGCTTGGGGGGGGAGAGACAATGAGCAGTTCTTC.

The gene calls are TRBV9 and TRBJ1-4; a possible D gene is TRBD1 (6 bases). Germline CDR1 and CDR2: SGDLS and YYNGEE. V was trimmed by 0 bases and J by 0 bases, leaving 12 bases between them. The CDR3 is 17 residues long. The CDR3 nucleotides are TGTGCCAGCAGCGTAGGAGGGGGGGGAACAACTAATGAAAAACTGTTTTTT. It codes for CASSVGGGGTTNEKLFF.

This chain links TRBV2 with TRBJ1-2, with D perhaps matching TRBD1 (6 bases). The CDR3 sequence is 15 residues long. Germline V gene lookup returns CDR1 SNHLY and CDR2 FYNNEI. V was pared by 4 bases and J by 2 bases, with 14 bases between. CDR3 residues: CASSAKQGGNYGYTF. In DNA form, the CDR3 reads TGTGCCAGCAGTGCCAAACAGGGTGGCAACTATGGCTACACCTTC.

The chain has TRBV4-1 and TRBJ2-2; perhaps TRBD1 as D (6 bases). In germline, CDR1 is MGHRA, CDR2 YSYEKL. CDR3 length: 16 amino acids. Between the trimmed V and J ends, which lost 5 bases and 5 bases, there was a span of 18 bases. The CDR3 coding sequence is TGCGCCAGCAGCTCAAGGACAGCGGTCCCAACCGGGGAGCTGTTTTTT. This translates into CASSSRTAVPTGELFF.

The chain combines TRBV10-1 with TRBJ2-7; D unresolved. The CDR3 sequence is 14 residues long. V was shortened by 4 bases and J by 3 bases, with 13 bases between the two germline ends. The germline V gene encodes CDR1 WNHNN and CDR2 SYGVQD (reference sequence). The CDR3 reads CASSGPGHIYEQYF. The CDR3 nucleotides are TGCGCCAGCAGTGGCCCTGGGCATATCTACGAGCAGTACTTC.

The chain joins TRBV6-5 to TRBJ2-1; 9 bases match TRBD1. Germline CDR1 is MNHEY and CDR2 is SVGAGI. The CDR3 is made up of 15 amino acids. With V trimmed by 0 bases and J by 8 bases, 5 bases remained unmatched. The DNA of the CDR3 is TGTGCCAGCAGTTACTCGGGACAGGGCGTCGATGAGCAGTTCTTC. It translates to CASSYSGQGVDEQFF.

V is TRBV7-9 and J is TRBJ2-3; the match to TRBD2 covers 8 bases. Germline V gene lookup returns CDR1 SEHNR and CDR2 FQNEAQ (reference sequence). The V segment lost 7 bases and the J segment 2 bases; nucleotides outside the gene matches: 5. This CDR3 has 14 residues. Written as DNA, the CDR3 is TGTGCCAGCACCCTTAGCGGGGACACAGATACGCAGTATTTT. Protein sequence: CASTLSGDTDTQYF.